Listed here are 31 T cell receptor beta chains from one sample, sequenced in a study of T cell responses to AZD1222 COVID-19 vaccine. Repertoires were generated with immunoSEQ multiplex PCR, while TCRdb's copy carries only in-frame clones and drops some. The profile covers around 160,000 clones, with around 91% appearing a single time and 5.2% taken by the ten largest. The input for sequencing was peripheral blood, taken on day 0 of AZD1222 vaccination. Receptors originate from an adult in good health.

V usage is TRBV2 and J usage is TRBJ1-2; D gene unclear. Per germline, CDR1 SNHLY and CDR2 FYNNEI. The CDR3 has 13 amino acids. V dropped 5 bases and J dropped 7 bases, with 14 bases sitting between them. CDR3 nucleotides: TGTGCCAGCAGTCAAGGCAGTTATTCTGGCTACACCTTC. Protein product: CASSQGSYSGYTF.

This clone appeared a single time. The chain carries TRBV7-9 and TRBJ1-1; weak D call: TRBD1 (5 bases). The CDR3 extends over 17 amino acids. V gave up 5 bases and J gave up 0 bases, with 19 bases separating them. Germline values: CDR1 SEHNR, CDR2 FQNEAQ (reference sequence). The CDR3 DNA follows: TGTGCCAGCAGCGGCATGGGGCCTCGGGCAATGAACACTGAAGCTTTCTTT. Translated, it gives CASSGMGPRAMNTEAFF.

J is TRBJ2-5 and V is TRBV5-1; D ambiguous. The CDR3 contains 15 residues. CDR1 SGHRS and CDR2 YFSETQ come from the germline V gene. Deletions cut 4 bases from V and 2 bases from J, with 15 bases between. The CDR3 nucleotides read TGCGCCAGCAGCGCGACCCCCACGAGGCAAGAGACCCAGTACTTC. Protein: CASSATPTRQETQYF.

The chain combines TRBV4-2 with TRBJ2-2; D possibly uses TRBD1 or TRBD2 (5 bases each). From germline, CDR1 is LGHNA and CDR2 YNFKEQ. The CDR3 runs 16 residues. V was shortened by 0 bases and J by 5 bases, with 13 bases between the two germline ends. The chain's CDR3 is CASSQDGQGGTGELFF. DNA of the CDR3: TGTGCCAGCAGCCAAGATGGCCAGGGCGGGACCGGGGAGCTGTTTTTT.

The J gene is TRBJ2-1, the V gene TRBV6-5; D perhaps matches TRBD1 (6 bases). The CDR3 loop spans 15 amino acids. V was shortened by 6 bases and J by 4 bases, with 16 bases between the two germline ends. CDR1 and CDR2 (germline): MNHEY, SVGAGI. The CDR3 protein is CASSRLQGIYNEQFF. CDR3 coding DNA: TGTGCCAGCAGCCGACTTCAGGGGATTTACAATGAGCAGTTCTTC.

In this sample, this clone turned up once. This chain links TRBV6-5 with TRBJ2-1; D may match TRBD1 or TRBD2 (6 bases each). The CDR3 totals 13 residues. V gave up 4 bases and J gave up 7 bases, with 11 bases separating them. Germline assignment: CDR1 MNHEY and CDR2 SVGAGI. The chain's CDR3 is CASSFTGRNEQFF. The CDR3 nucleotides are TGTGCCAGCAGTTTTACAGGGAGGAATGAGCAGTTCTTC.

CDR3 amino acids: CASSLYGNQPQHF. The CDR3 DNA reads as TGTGCCAGCAGCTTATACGGGAATCAGCCCCAGCATTTT. The chain combines TRBV13 with TRBJ1-5; D is ambiguous. Trimming stripped 2 bases from V and 4 bases from J, with 6 bases between. The CDR3 runs to 13 residues. Germline-derived CDR1 and CDR2 are PRHDT and FYEKMQ (reference sequence).

CDR3 sequence: CASSERGASSAEAFF. The CDR3 DNA is TGTGCCAGCAGTGAACGTGGGGCCTCGTCCGCTGAAGCTTTCTTT. This chain joins TRBV2 and TRBJ1-1; a weak D match, TRBD1 (5 bases). The germline CDR1 and CDR2 sequences are SNHLY and FYNNEI. Trimming took off 2 bases at V and 6 bases at J, with 16 bases between the two ends. The CDR3 is 15 amino acids. Full variable domain (remainder filled in from reference TRBV2 and TRBJ1-1): EPEVTQTPSHQVTQMGQEVILRCVPISNHLYFYWYRQILGQKVEFLVSFYNNEISEKSEIFDDQFSVERPDGSNFTLKIRSTKLEDSAMYFCASSERGASSAEAFFGQGTRLTVV.

The chain employs TRBV7-8 and TRBJ1-2; the match to TRBD1 covers 7 bases. CDR1 and CDR2 from the germline V gene are SGHVS and FQNEAQ. After removal of 4 bases from V and 6 bases from J, the junction contained 2 bases not matched to a gene. CDR3 length equals 12 residues. The CDR3 loop reads CASSWTGDGYTF. In nucleotides, the CDR3 is TGTGCCAGCAGCTGGACAGGTGATGGCTACACCTTC.

This rearrangement joins TRBV11-3 to TRBJ2-1, with a possible D match to TRBD1 (6 bases). Trimming stripped 5 bases from V and 4 bases from J, with 9 bases between. The CDR3 has 13 amino acids. Germline V gene sequence: CDR1 SGHNT, CDR2 YENEEA. CDR3 in amino acids: CASSPQGYNEQFF. CDR3 nucleotides: TGTGCCAGCAGCCCCCAGGGGTACAATGAGCAGTTCTTC.

The V and J genes are TRBV2 and TRBJ2-1, with 15 positions matching TRBD2. This CDR3 contains 15 residues. Germline assignment: CDR1 SNHLY and CDR2 FYNNEI. V lost 6 bases, J lost 8 bases, and 5 bases stayed unmatched. CDR3 loop: CASSGLAGGPYEQFF. The CDR3 nucleotides are TGTGCCAGCAGCGGACTAGCGGGAGGGCCGTATGAGCAGTTCTTC.

The rearrangement joins TRBV13 to TRBJ1-2; TRBD1 might be the D (6 bases). The germline V gene has CDR1 PRHDT and CDR2 FYEKMQ (reference sequence). The CDR3 is 15 amino acids. The ends were cut back, 4 bases at V and 0 bases at J, with 12 bases in the middle. CDR3 loop: CASSSGQNTNYGYTF. DNA for the CDR3: TGTGCCAGCAGCTCCGGACAGAATACTAACTATGGCTACACCTTC.

This chain links TRBV11-2 with TRBJ2-1; D is perhaps TRBD1 (6 bases). Trimming took off 5 bases at V and 9 bases at J, with 17 bases between the two ends. The CDR3 length is 14 residues. CDR1 is SGHAT and CDR2 is FQNNGV in the germline V gene. CDR3 in DNA: TGTGCCAGCAGCACCCCGACAGGTCGAAGTGAGCAGTTCTTC. Translation: CASSTPTGRSEQFF.

V usage is TRBV15 and J usage is TRBJ2-3; 9 nucleotides align to TRBD2. Per germline, CDR1 LNHNV and CDR2 YYDKDF (reference sequence). V shed 1 base and J 6 bases; nucleotides not matched to a gene: 8. The CDR3 covers 16 residues. For the CDR3, the DNA is TGTGCCACCAGCAGAGTTTTCGCTAGCGGGACGGATACGCAGTATTTT. Protein: CATSRVFASGTDTQYF.

The V and J genes are TRBV7-9 and TRBJ2-7; 11 nucleotides agree with TRBD2. Germline CDR1 is SEHNR and CDR2 is FQNEAQ (reference sequence). V lost 1 base and J lost 5; bases outside the gene matches: 10. The CDR3 spans 17 residues. In DNA form, the CDR3 reads TGTGCCAGCAGCTTAGGGGGTCTAGCGGGAGGTCGGAACGAGCAGTACTTC. Translation: CASSLGGLAGGRNEQYF.

The genes are TRBV11-2 and TRBJ2-2, with D uncertain. The ends were cut back, 2 bases at V and 1 base at J, with 8 bases in the middle. Germline V gene lookup returns CDR1 SGHAT and CDR2 FQNNGV. CDR3 size: 15 residues. CDR3 bases: TGTGCCAGCAGCTTACTCCTTTGGAACACCGGGGAGCTGTTTTTT. Its protein product is CASSLLLWNTGELFF.

The V call is TRBV19, the J call TRBJ1-1, with a possible D match to TRBD1 (6 bases). Germline lookup yields CDR1 LNHDA and CDR2 SQIVND (reference sequence). Trimming removed 2 bases at V and 5 bases at J, with 12 bases between. The CDR3 covers 14 residues. The CDR3 is CASSITGGLTEAFF. Written as DNA, the CDR3 is TGTGCCAGTAGTATAACGGGGGGGCTTACTGAAGCTTTCTTT.

The rearrangement joins TRBV6-5 to TRBJ2-5, with D perhaps given as TRBD1 or TRBD2 (6 bases each). This CDR3 has 12 residues. Germline V gene lookup returns CDR1 MNHEY and CDR2 SVGAGI. Trimming cost V 6 bases and J 7 bases, with 12 bases left between them. The CDR3 sequence: CASRFGGGTQYF. As DNA, the CDR3 is TGTGCCAGCAGATTCGGGGGCGGGACCCAGTACTTC.

This clone was detected once. The rearrangement links TRBV11-2 to TRBJ2-5, with 7 bases that match TRBD1. There are 15 residues in the CDR3. The ends lost 2 bases at V and 1 base at J; junction bases unmatched: 4. Germline CDR1 reads SGHAT; CDR2 reads FQNNGV. The DNA of the CDR3 is TGTGCCAGCAGCTTATTTTCAGGGGGCCAAGAGACCCAGTACTTC. This sequence encodes CASSLFSGGQETQYF.

The chain employs TRBV4-2 and TRBJ1-1; unclear D gene. The CDR3 has 14 residues. Per the germline V gene, CDR1 is LGHNA and CDR2 is YNFKEQ. Deletions cut 3 bases from V and 9 bases from J, with 17 bases between. The CDR3 protein is CASSHPNRESKAFF. The CDR3 DNA reads as TGTGCCAGCAGCCATCCAAACCGGGAGAGTAAAGCTTTCTTT.

J is TRBJ1-3 and V is TRBV2; D perhaps matches TRBD1 (6 bases). Trimming cost V 8 bases and J 4 bases, with 12 bases left between them. Germline assignment: CDR1 SNHLY and CDR2 FYNNEI. The CDR3 has 13 residues. In DNA, the CDR3 is TGTGCCAGCGGATACAGGGCCGGAAACACCATATATTTT. Its translation: CASGYRAGNTIYF.

The chain links TRBV7-2 to TRBJ1-1; D perhaps matches TRBD1 (5 bases). Germline values: CDR1 SGHTA, CDR2 FQGNSA. The CDR3 length is 17 residues. V was cut by 5 bases and J by 4 bases, with 23 bases left in between. CDR3: CASSRYPGVLGGTEAFF. The CDR3 nucleotides are TGTGCCAGCAGCCGCTACCCCGGCGTACTGGGGGGCACTGAAGCTTTCTTT.

The chain carries TRBV23-1 and TRBJ2-7, with D unresolved. TRBV23-1 qualifies as an ORF whose function is uncertain. V lost 4 bases and J 2 bases, leaving 12 bases between the germline ends. This CDR3 contains 14 residues. This CDR3 is CASSRGSRPYEQYF. In nucleotides, the CDR3 is TGCGCCAGCAGTCGGGGAAGCAGACCCTACGAGCAGTACTTC.

This chain joins TRBV28 and TRBJ2-7; D gene uncertain. V lost 3 bases to trimming and J lost 3 bases, with 6 bases between them. Germline V gives CDR1 MDHEN, CDR2 SYDVKM. The CDR3 sequence is 12 residues long. CDR3 in DNA: TGTGCCAGCAGTTTGAACCGCTACGAGCAGTACTTC. Its translation is CASSLNRYEQYF.

The J gene is TRBJ2-1, the V gene TRBV5-4; D not certain. Germline CDR1 and CDR2: SGHNT and YYREEE (reference sequence). The CDR3 length is 14 residues. V shed 0 bases and J shed 7 bases, with 11 bases lying between them. CDR3 protein: CASSLEASLNEQFF. In DNA, the CDR3 is TGTGCCAGCAGCTTGGAGGCTAGTTTGAATGAGCAGTTCTTC. The complete variable domain, with remaining parts taken from reference TRBV5-4 and TRBJ2-1, reads ETGVTQSPTHLIKTRGQQVTLRCSSQSGHNTVSWYQQALGQGPQFIFQYYREEENGRGNFPPRFSGLQFPNYSSELNVNALELDDSALYLCASSLEASLNEQFFGPGTRLTVL.

This clone was counted a single time. J is TRBJ1-5 and V is TRBV4-1, with TRBD1 as a possible D gene (5 bases). Germline CDR1 MGHRA, CDR2 YSYEKL. V was cut by 4 bases and J by 3 bases, with 13 bases left in between. This CDR3 spans 15 amino acids. CDR3 in DNA: TGCGCCAGCAGCCTGTACATGGGGCTCAATCAGCCCCAGCATTTT. Amino acid sequence: CASSLYMGLNQPQHF.

The chain combines TRBV9 with TRBJ1-3; no firm D call. Trimming left V 3 bases short and J 1 base short, with 8 bases between. CDR3 length: 14 residues. Germline V gene sequence: CDR1 SGDLS, CDR2 YYNGEE. CDR3 DNA sequence: TGTGCCAGCAGCGCACCAGCATCTGGAAACACCATATATTTT. It translates to CASSAPASGNTIYF.

The chain joins TRBV5-1 to TRBJ2-7; D is possibly TRBD1 or TRBD2 (5 bases each). V lost 3 bases, J lost 0 bases, and 19 bases lay in between. Germline V gene data show CDR1 as SGHRS and CDR2 as YFSETQ. This CDR3 region has 17 residues. CDR3 coding DNA: TGCGCCAGCAGCTGGACCCGGGACGCCCAAAGCTCCTACGAGCAGTACTTC. This gives the protein CASSWTRDAQSSYEQYF.

The V gene is TRBV4-2, the J gene TRBJ2-1; 8 bases are a match to TRBD2. Germline CDR1 and CDR2: LGHNA and YNFKEQ. V lost 2 bases to trimming and J lost 7 bases; unmatched junction nucleotides: 16. CDR3 length: 18 residues. The DNA of the CDR3 is TGTGCCAGCAGCCAATACCGTAGCCTACGGGGGGGGGTGAATGAGCAGTTCTTC. It codes for CASSQYRSLRGGVNEQFF.

As DNA, the CDR3 is TGTGCCAGTAGTATATGGTCGGACGGAAAAAATGAAAAACTGTTTTTT. It is translated as CASSIWSDGKNEKLFF. The gene calls are TRBV19 and TRBJ1-4; unclear D gene. The CDR3 loop spans 16 amino acids. V was trimmed by 2 bases and J by 5 bases, leaving 15 bases between them. CDR1 LNHDA and CDR2 SQIVND come from the germline V gene (reference sequence).

This clone was recorded only once. The V call is TRBV9, the J call TRBJ2-1, with D possibly matching TRBD1 (6 bases). Trimming removed 1 base at V and 6 bases at J, with 8 bases between. From germline, CDR1 is SGDLS and CDR2 YYNGEE. This CDR3 region has 13 residues. Written as DNA, the CDR3 is TGTGCCAGCAGCGTACTAGGGGGCAATGAGCAGTTCTTC. The encoded protein is CASSVLGGNEQFF.